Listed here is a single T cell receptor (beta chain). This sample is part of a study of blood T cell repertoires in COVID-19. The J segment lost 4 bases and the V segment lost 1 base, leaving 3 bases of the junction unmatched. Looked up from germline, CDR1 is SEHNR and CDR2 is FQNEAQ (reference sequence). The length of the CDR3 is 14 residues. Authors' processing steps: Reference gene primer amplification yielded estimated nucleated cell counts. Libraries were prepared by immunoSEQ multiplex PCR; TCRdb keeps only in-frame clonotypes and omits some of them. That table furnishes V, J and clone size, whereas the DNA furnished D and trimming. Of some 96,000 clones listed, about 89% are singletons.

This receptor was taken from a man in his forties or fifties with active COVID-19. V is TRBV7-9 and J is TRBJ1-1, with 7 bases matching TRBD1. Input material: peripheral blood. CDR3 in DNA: TGTGCCAGCAGCTTAGAACAGGGGAGCACTGAAGCTTTCTTT. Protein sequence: CASSLEQGSTEAFF.